The T cell receptor (beta chain) under discussion was sequenced for a study of early T cells in non-severe SARS-CoV-2 infection. Study-wide findings and caveats: Comparison of clonotypes with VDJdb favored anti-spike CD8 responses while missing private and CD4 specificities.

Unique molecular identifiers were affixed to single, distinct cDNA molecules. MiXCR was run by TCRdb on the 5' RACE reads, yielding one entry per CDR3 protein. The data show some 70,000 distinct CDR3 sequences, roughly 9.5% seen once. This clonotype was recorded many times. Its antigen remains unidentified. Germline lookup yields CDR1 SGHAT and CDR2 FQDESV (reference sequence). Deletions cut 5 bases from V and 2 bases from J, with 10 bases between. The CDR3 length is 13 residues. The clonotype originates from an adult who was a healthcare worker with PCR-confirmed SARS-CoV-2 infection or an uninfected control (not recorded which). Sequenced input: whole blood. The chain links TRBV11-1 to TRBJ2-7, with D tentatively TRBD2 (5 bases). The CDR3 sequence is CASSPRATYEQYF. The CDR3 DNA sequence: TGTGCCAGCAGCCCGAGGGCTACCTACGAGCAGTACTTC. The entire variable domain, with the rest obtained from reference TRBV11-1 and TRBJ2-7, is as follows: EAEVAQSPRYKITEKSQAVAFWCDPISGHATLYWYRQILGQGPELLVQFQDESVVDDSQLPKDRFSAERLKGVDSTLKIQPAELGDSAMYLCASSPRATYEQYFGPGTRLTVT.